Following are 19 T cell receptor beta chains from one sample sequenced in a study of technical replicates of blood from a handful of donors. Measured with immunoSEQ multiplex PCR; TCRdb has only the in-frame clones, and not every one. The sample holds nearly 80,000 clones; roughly 96% are singletons and the top ten take 0.3% to 0.35%. The source material was T cells isolated from PBMCs. These receptors were collected from a human donor in good health.

The chain carries TRBV10-1 and TRBJ2-7; TRBD1 aligns across 8 bases. J was trimmed by 5 bases and V by 2 bases; bases with no gene match: 8. The germline gives CDR1 WNHNN, CDR2 SYGVQD (reference sequence). This CDR3 has 15 amino acids. CDR3 region: CASSEELTGANEQYF. The CDR3 nucleotides are TGCGCCAGCAGTGAGGAGCTGACAGGGGCCAACGAGCAGTACTTC.

The V gene is TRBV7-9, the J gene TRBJ2-1, with TRBD2 matching over 9 bases. This CDR3 has 14 amino acids. Trimming removed 5 bases from V and 9 bases from J; junction bases left unmatched: 8. Germline values: CDR1 SEHNR, CDR2 FQNEAQ (reference sequence). CDR3 DNA sequence: TGTGCCAGCAGCCCGGGACTAGCTAGCGGTGAGCAGTTCTTC. Residues: CASSPGLASGEQFF.

This chain links TRBV6-5 with TRBJ2-2; the D gene is possibly TRBD2 (6 bases). Germline CDR1 and CDR2: MNHEY and SVGAGI. V gave up 3 bases and J gave up 5 bases, with 7 bases separating them. The CDR3 length is 13 residues. The CDR3 here is CASSYRETGELFF. As DNA, the CDR3 is TGTGCCAGCAGTTATCGGGAGACCGGGGAGCTGTTTTTT.

The CDR3 DNA is TGTGCCAGCAGTTTTCACTCGGTAGGGGCCTATGGCTACACCTTC. Translated, it gives CASSFHSVGAYGYTF. The chain links TRBV28 to TRBJ1-2; TRBD1 might be the D (5 bases). V was pared by 3 bases and J by 4 bases, with 15 bases between. Germline CDR1 is MDHEN and CDR2 is SYDVKM. The CDR3 is 15 residues long.

V and J are TRBV30 and TRBJ2-7, with TRBD1 identical over 8 bases. Trimming at V came to 4 bases and at J to 7 bases, leaving 9 bases not matched to a gene. CDR3 size: 13 residues. Germline CDR1 reads GTSNPN; CDR2 reads SVGIG (reference sequence). CDR3 in DNA: TGTGCCTGGACCTACCAGGGGGCTGGGGAGCAGTACTTC. Its protein is CAWTYQGAGEQYF.

The V gene is TRBV14, the J gene TRBJ2-1; 7 bases map to TRBD2. Looked up from germline, CDR1 is SGHDN and CDR2 is FVKESK. The CDR3 has 17 amino acids. V lost 3 bases, J lost 0 bases, and 8 bases stayed unmatched. Here the CDR3 DNA reads TGTGCCAGCAGCCACCGAGCGGGATTGAGCTCCTACAATGAGCAGTTCTTC. Encoded protein: CASSHRAGLSSYNEQFF. Complete variable domain (other parts from reference TRBV14 and TRBJ2-1): EAGVTQFPSHSVIEKGQTVTLRCDPISGHDNLYWYRRVMGKEIKFLLHFVKESKQDESGMPNNRFLAERTGGTYSTLKVQPAELEDSGVYFCASSHRAGLSSYNEQFFGPGTRLTVL.

The V and J genes are TRBV29-1 and TRBJ2-7; D unresolved. V was shortened by 4 bases and J by 4 bases, with 23 bases between the two germline ends. The CDR3 covers 16 residues. Germline V gene lookup returns CDR1 SQVTM and CDR2 ANQGSEA. CDR3 amino acids: CSVVIFPRSSRYEQYF. CDR3 coding DNA: TGCAGCGTTGTAATCTTTCCGCGAAGCTCCCGGTACGAGCAGTACTTC.

The chain combines TRBV13 with TRBJ2-7, with 8 bases that match TRBD2. The CDR3 contains 15 residues. The germline V gene has CDR1 PRHDT and CDR2 FYEKMQ (reference sequence). The J segment lost 3 bases and the V segment lost 5 bases, leaving 9 bases of the junction unmatched. The CDR3 loop reads CASSRGLADFYEQYF. For the CDR3, the DNA is TGTGCCAGCAGCCGCGGACTAGCCGATTTCTACGAGCAGTACTTC.

This chain joins TRBV4-2 and TRBJ1-1, with 7 bases lining up with TRBD1. The CDR3 totals 15 residues. Germline loops: CDR1 LGHNA, CDR2 YNFKEQ. V gave up 4 bases and J gave up 2 bases; unmatched junction bases: 7. The CDR3 DNA reads as TGTGCCAGCAGCCGAATACAGGGGATCAACACTGAAGCTTTCTTT. It is translated as CASSRIQGINTEAFF.

The chain couples TRBV30 to TRBJ2-7; D is possibly TRBD1 (5 bases). CDR1 is GTSNPN, CDR2 SVGIG, per germline (reference sequence). Trimming removed 0 bases from V and 4 bases from J, with 13 bases in between. The CDR3 loop spans 14 amino acids. This CDR3 is CAWSVPWGSYEQYF. Written as DNA, the CDR3 is TGTGCCTGGAGTGTACCTTGGGGCTCATACGAGCAGTACTTC.

This clone was detected only a few times. The CDR3 loop is CASSQSTVTEAFF. The CDR3 DNA reads TGTGCCAGCAGCCAATCAACGGTCACTGAAGCTTTCTTT. The chain carries TRBV16 and TRBJ1-1; D ambiguous. CDR3 length: 13 amino acids. CDR1 and CDR2 (germline): KGHSY, FQNENV. With 0 bases removed from V and 4 bases from J, the gap between germline ends came to 6 bases.

The J gene is TRBJ2-2, the V gene TRBV7-2; 10 bases are a match to TRBD2. This CDR3 spans 14 amino acids. Germline CDR1 SGHTA, CDR2 FQGNSA. V was pared by 0 bases and J by 9 bases, with 1 base of the junction left unmatched. The CDR3 here is CASSLASGGRELFF. CDR3 coding DNA: TGTGCCAGCAGCTTAGCTAGCGGGGGGAGGGAGCTGTTTTTT.

The V and J genes are TRBV18 and TRBJ1-4, with D unclear. Trimming shortened V by 5 bases and J by 7 bases, and 14 bases separated the two germline ends. The CDR3 has 14 residues. The germline V gene encodes CDR1 KGHSH and CDR2 LQKENI. CDR3 in DNA: TGTGCCAGCTCAATGGCATTCAGCGGTGAAAAACTGTTTTTT. Translating it yields CASSMAFSGEKLFF.

This rearrangement joins TRBV30 to TRBJ1-2; D is uncertain. The CDR3 loop spans 13 amino acids. Trimming took off 2 bases at V and 10 bases at J, with 17 bases between the two ends. The germline V gene encodes CDR1 GTSNPN and CDR2 SVGIG (reference sequence). This chain's CDR3 is CAWSLGLGEDYTF. The DNA for the CDR3 is TGTGCCTGGAGTCTCGGACTCGGTGAAGACTACACCTTC.

CDR3 amino acids: CASRHDLGSGSYEQYF. The CDR3 region has the DNA TGCGCCAGCAGGCACGATCTAGGGAGCGGGAGCTACGAGCAGTACTTC. The chain carries TRBV4-3 and TRBJ2-7, with 8 nucleotides matching TRBD2. Germline trimming cut 6 bases from V and 3 bases from J; bases unmatched to any gene: 13. CDR3 size: 16 residues. Per germline, CDR1 LGHNA and CDR2 YSLEER.

The chain carries TRBV6-5 and TRBJ1-4, with 10 bases that match TRBD1. CDR3 length equals 14 residues. CDR1 and CDR2 (germline): MNHEY, SVGAGI. Trimming cost V 6 bases and J 10 bases; bases outside gene matches: 8. Here the CDR3 reads CASSRDRGIGKLFF. The CDR3 DNA reads as TGTGCCAGCAGCAGGGACAGGGGCATTGGAAAACTGTTTTTT.

The chain uses TRBV6-5 and TRBJ1-2, with D maybe TRBD1 (5 bases). Deletions cut 8 bases from V and 5 bases from J, with 18 bases between. Looked up from germline, CDR1 is MNHEY and CDR2 is SVGAGI. There are 14 residues in the CDR3. CDR3 sequence (DNA): TGTGCCAGCCGATCGGGGAGCGGGACTTATGGCTACACCTTC. Amino acid sequence: CASRSGSGTYGYTF.

The chain links TRBV5-4 to TRBJ1-1, with D perhaps matching TRBD1 (5 bases). Per the germline V gene, CDR1 is SGHNT and CDR2 is YYREEE (reference sequence). This CDR3 is built from 14 residues. Trimming stripped 5 bases from V and 2 bases from J, with 13 bases between. CDR3 in amino acids: CASRKTTVNTEAFF. The CDR3 DNA follows: TGTGCCAGCAGGAAAACGACAGTTAACACTGAAGCTTTCTTT.

The J gene is TRBJ2-7, the V gene TRBV11-3; TRBD1 might be the D (5 bases). V lost 4 bases and J 4 bases, leaving 8 bases between the germline ends. In germline, CDR1 is SGHNT, CDR2 YENEEA. The CDR3 length is 12 residues. In DNA, the CDR3 is TGTGCCAGCAGCTCGCCAGGGTACGAGCAGTACTTC. Its translation is CASSSPGYEQYF.